What follows describes a single TCR beta chain. Its specificity is unknown. RNA, once extracted, was reverse transcribed into cDNA for use as the sequencing template. Repertoires were generated with immunoSEQ multiplex PCR, while TCRdb's copy carries only in-frame clones and drops some. The sample lists 15,000 to 20,000 clones, about 60% occurring once. Specified treatment: oral pan-JAK inhibitor, 5-10 mg twice daily. Specimens obtained from alopecia areata patients comprised lesional scalp punch biopsies and peripheral blood. The record originates from a study of CD8+ T cells in alopecia areata. Looking at the study overall: A 6-month period off drug followed tofacitinib, which lasted 6 to 18 months.

Study-level points and caveats: Scalp repertoires also include resident alphabeta T cells from normal skin. Given one nonresponder, whether baseline CD8+ expansion relates to response remains uncertain. Relative to normal scalp, lesional scalp, especially alopecia totalis/universalis, showed higher clonality.

The germline gives CDR1 MNHEY, CDR2 SMNVEV (reference sequence). The CDR3 consists of 14 residues. Trimming removed 2 bases at V and 1 base at J, with 9 bases between. The chain joins TRBV27 to TRBJ2-7; no clear D. The TCR was taken from a human donor with alopecia areata. This sample comprised skin, obtained at week 4, from a patient treated with tofacitinib. The CDR3 loop is CASSLKGFSYEQYF. The CDR3 coding sequence is TGTGCCAGCAGTTTAAAAGGGTTTTCCTACGAGCAGTACTTC.